The next 9 T cell receptor beta chains were all read from a single sample in a study of control samples from healthy donors and cancer patients. Using immunoSEQ multiplex PCR, the repertoire was profiled, and TCRdb retains in-frame clones only, with some absent. The sample yields about 98,000 clones, roughly 82% seen once. The sample taken for sequencing was blood. Receptors originate from a man between 60 and 70 years old in good health.

The chain joins TRBV6-4 to TRBJ2-3; 8 positions match TRBD2. The CDR3 is 16 amino acids. CDR1 and CDR2 from the germline V gene are MRHNA and SNTAGT. Germline trimming cut 0 bases from V and 2 bases from J; bases unmatched to any gene: 4. The CDR3 reads CASSDSGGRITDTQYF. For the CDR3, the DNA is TGTGCCAGCAGTGACTCAGGCGGGAGGATCACAGATACGCAGTATTTT.

The chain recombines TRBV19 with TRBJ1-5; D possibly corresponds to TRBD1 (5 bases). CDR1 is LNHDA, CDR2 SQIVND, per germline (reference sequence). The CDR3 spans 17 residues. Trimming removed 3 bases at V and 1 base at J, with 16 bases between. The chain's CDR3 is CASSIATGGASNQPQHF. DNA for the CDR3: TGTGCCAGTAGTATTGCAACGGGGGGAGCGAGCAATCAGCCCCAGCATTTT.

This clone occurred a few times. The chain uses TRBV4-1 and TRBJ2-7; 10 bases match TRBD1. The germline CDR1 and CDR2 sequences are MGHRA and YSYEKL. The CDR3 runs to 16 residues. V lost 0 bases, J lost 4 bases, and 6 bases stayed unmatched. The CDR3 DNA reads as TGCGCCAGCAGCCAAGATGAAGGACAGGGGGGTTACGAGCAGTACTTC. Translating gives CASSQDEGQGGYEQYF.

The rearrangement joins TRBV5-4 to TRBJ2-7, with D maybe TRBD2 (5 bases). The CDR3 totals 13 residues. Germline V gene data show CDR1 as SGHNT and CDR2 as YYREEE (reference sequence). V was shortened by 4 bases and J by 3 bases, with 11 bases between the two germline ends. The CDR3 bases are TGTGCCAGCAGCGTCCCGGGAAGCTACGAGCAGTACTTC. This codes for CASSVPGSYEQYF.

The chain carries TRBV2 and TRBJ2-7, with 9 nucleotides matching TRBD2. CDR1 is SNHLY and CDR2 is FYNNEI in the germline V gene. V shed 1 base, J shed 4 bases, and the junction held 14 bases outside the gene matches. The CDR3 length is 18 residues. The CDR3 protein is CASSEDPAGGLSGYEQYF. The CDR3 bases are TGTGCCAGCAGTGAAGATCCAGCGGGGGGCCTCTCGGGGTACGAGCAGTACTTC. Together with reference TRBV2 and TRBJ2-7, the CDR3 gives the full variable domain: EPEVTQTPSHQVTQMGQEVILRCVPISNHLYFYWYRQILGQKVEFLVSFYNNEISEKSEIFDDQFSVERPDGSNFTLKIRSTKLEDSAMYFCASSEDPAGGLSGYEQYFGPGTRLTVT.

This clone has just one count. The chain joins TRBV2 to TRBJ2-2, with D unresolved. The CDR3 totals 15 residues. V was cut by 1 base and J by 6 bases, with 12 bases left in between. Germline V gene data show CDR1 as SNHLY and CDR2 as FYNNEI. The chain's CDR3 is CASSEVSWGSGELFF. CDR3 nucleotide sequence: TGTGCCAGCAGTGAAGTATCATGGGGTTCCGGGGAGCTGTTTTTT.

The chain carries TRBV4-1 and TRBJ2-3; D is perhaps TRBD2 (7 bases). Germline lookup yields CDR1 MGHRA and CDR2 YSYEKL. The CDR3 is 15 residues long. V dropped 2 bases and J dropped 4 bases, with 13 bases sitting between them. The CDR3 loop is CASSQRGGAPDTQYF. For the CDR3, the DNA is TGCGCCAGCAGCCAAAGGGGGGGGGCCCCAGATACGCAGTATTTT.

The chain couples TRBV3-1 (or the pseudogene TRBV3-2) to TRBJ1-5; TRBD1 aligns across 7 bases. CDR1 is LGHDT and CDR2 is YNNKEL in the germline V gene (reference sequence). CDR3 size: 18 residues. Trimming cost V 0 bases and J 0 bases; bases outside gene matches: 8. CDR3 coding DNA: TGTGCCAGCAGCCAAGATTACAGGGGCCTTTATAGCAATCAGCCCCAGCATTTT. Translating gives CASSQDYRGLYSNQPQHF.

V usage is TRBV3-1 (or the pseudogene TRBV3-2) and J usage is TRBJ2-1; TRBD2 matches at 9 bases. The CDR3 is 16 residues long. V dropped 2 bases and J dropped 5; count of bases not matched to a gene: 7. Germline V gene sequence: CDR1 LGHDT, CDR2 YNNKEL (reference sequence). The CDR3 bases are TGTGCCAGCAGCCAATCGCGGGGGGGCCGTCACAATGAGCAGTTCTTC. Translated: CASSQSRGGRHNEQFF.